The next 7 T cell receptor beta chains were all read from a single sample in a study of blood T cell repertoires in COVID-19. Repertoires were generated with immunoSEQ multiplex PCR, while TCRdb's copy carries only in-frame clones and drops some. The table includes fewer than 85,000 clones, 75% to 90% detected once. What was sequenced was peripheral blood. These TCRs come from a man between 45 and 60 years old with active COVID-19.

The chain has TRBV29-1 and TRBJ2-1; 10 bases align to TRBD2. The J segment lost 4 bases and the V segment lost 1 base, leaving 10 bases of the junction unmatched. Germline values: CDR1 SQVTM, CDR2 ANQGSEA. This CDR3 is built from 17 residues. The CDR3 coding sequence is TGCAGCGTTGAAGGATTAGGAACTAGCGGGGAATACAATGAGCAGTTCTTC. This translates into CSVEGLGTSGEYNEQFF.

This clone is a singleton in its sample. The V and J genes are TRBV7-2 and TRBJ2-3; 7 bases match TRBD2. V shed 4 bases and J 0 bases; nucleotides not matched to a gene: 13. Germline V lookup: CDR1 SGHTA, CDR2 FQGNSA. There are 18 residues in the CDR3. CDR3 bases: TGTGCCAGCAGCTCCCCATCCTCGGGCGGGGGAAGCACAGATACGCAGTATTTT. Its protein is CASSSPSSGGGSTDTQYF.

The V and J genes are TRBV3-1 (or the pseudogene TRBV3-2) and TRBJ2-1; TRBD2 matches 13 bases. This CDR3 has 21 amino acids. The V gene's germline CDR1 is LGHDT and CDR2 YNNKEL (reference sequence). Trimming cost V 4 bases and J 0 bases; bases outside gene matches: 15. CDR3 amino acids: CASSPGRSGLAGFLSYNEQFF. The CDR3 region has the DNA TGTGCCAGCAGCCCAGGCCGCTCGGGACTAGCGGGGTTCCTCTCCTACAATGAGCAGTTCTTC.

This chain connects TRBV6-5 to TRBJ2-3; 7 bases are shared with TRBD2. The V segment lost 4 bases and the J segment 3 bases; nucleotides outside the gene matches: 10. Per the germline V gene, CDR1 is MNHEY and CDR2 is SVGAGI. The CDR3 consists of 16 residues. The CDR3 coding sequence is TGTGCCAGCAGTTCTCGGGCGGGAGCGGGGACAGATACGCAGTATTTT. Residues: CASSSRAGAGTDTQYF.

V gene TRBV6-5 combines with J gene TRBJ1-5; no clear D. Germline loops: CDR1 MNHEY, CDR2 SVGAGI. The CDR3 covers 14 residues. V dropped 2 bases and J dropped 2 bases, with 7 bases sitting between them. The CDR3, as DNA: TGTGCCAGCAGTTACCGCGGGGGCAATCAGCCCCAGCATTTT. It yields the protein CASSYRGGNQPQHF.

The chain has TRBV19 and TRBJ1-1; D possibly corresponds to TRBD1 (6 bases). The V gene lost 5 bases and the J gene lost 7 bases, with 17 bases spanning the gap. Germline CDR1 is LNHDA and CDR2 is SQIVND (reference sequence). The CDR3 covers 14 residues. CDR3 sequence reads: CASSAYAGVDEAFF. For the CDR3, the DNA is TGTGCCAGTAGTGCCTATGCAGGGGTGGATGAAGCTTTCTTT.

This chain uses TRBV27 with TRBJ2-1, with 10 bases identical to TRBD1. This CDR3 is built from 14 residues. Trimming removed 6 bases from V and 2 bases from J; junction bases left unmatched: 1. Germline V gene data show CDR1 as MNHEY and CDR2 as SMNVEV (reference sequence). As DNA, the CDR3 is TGTGCCAGCAGCGACAGGGGGCCCTACAATGAGCAGTTCTTC. As protein: CASSDRGPYNEQFF.